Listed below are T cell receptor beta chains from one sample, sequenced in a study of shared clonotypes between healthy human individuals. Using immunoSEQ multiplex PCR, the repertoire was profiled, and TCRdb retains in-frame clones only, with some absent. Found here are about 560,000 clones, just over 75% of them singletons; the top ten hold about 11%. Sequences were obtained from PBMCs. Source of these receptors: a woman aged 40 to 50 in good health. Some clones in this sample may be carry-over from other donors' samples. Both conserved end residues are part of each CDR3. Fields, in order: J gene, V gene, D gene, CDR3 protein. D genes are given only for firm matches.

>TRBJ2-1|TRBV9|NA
CASSVGGFSSYNEQFF
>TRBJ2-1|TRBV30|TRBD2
CAWSVLASGRSVFF
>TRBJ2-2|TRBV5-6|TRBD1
CASSFRDRNTGELFF
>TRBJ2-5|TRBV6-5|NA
CASAPAVRETQYF
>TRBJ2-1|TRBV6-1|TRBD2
CASSASGLGAYNEQFF
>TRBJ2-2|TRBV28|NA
CASSSRAGELFF
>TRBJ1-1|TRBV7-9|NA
CASSLDEVPGNTEAFF
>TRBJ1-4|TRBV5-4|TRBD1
CASSSGTGWEKLFF
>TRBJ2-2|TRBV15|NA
CATSIGGNTGELFF
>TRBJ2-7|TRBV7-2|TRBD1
CASSTTGGFEQYF
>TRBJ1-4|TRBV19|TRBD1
CASSTDRGSEKLFF
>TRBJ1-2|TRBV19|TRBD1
CASSPSTGFGYTF
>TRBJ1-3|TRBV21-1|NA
CASSKEGPGIGNTIYF
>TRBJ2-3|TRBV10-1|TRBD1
CASSRGTGGSSTDTQYF
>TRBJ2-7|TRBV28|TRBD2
CASSPQRGGGGTYEQYF
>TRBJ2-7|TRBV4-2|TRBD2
CASSQDRGTSDTSRF
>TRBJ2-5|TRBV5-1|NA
CASSRGDNQETQYF
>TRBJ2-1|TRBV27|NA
CASRHDAYNEQFF
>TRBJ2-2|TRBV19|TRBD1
CASSPTGIDTGELFF
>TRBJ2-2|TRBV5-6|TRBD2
CASSLDHAGGITGELFF
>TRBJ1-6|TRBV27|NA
CASSSRNSPLHF
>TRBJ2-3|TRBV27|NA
CASSLLSGGTDTQYF
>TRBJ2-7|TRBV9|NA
CASSVGQLSEGEQYF
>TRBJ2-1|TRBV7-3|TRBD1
CASSLRGSGTGVSNEQFF
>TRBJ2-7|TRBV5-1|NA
CASSLVGPPTYEQYF
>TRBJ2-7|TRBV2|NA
CASSDWNYEQYF
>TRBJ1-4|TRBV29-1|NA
CSVEASQGLREKLFF
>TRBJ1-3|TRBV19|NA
CASATGSSGNTIYF
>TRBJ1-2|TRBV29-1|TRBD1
CSVEMGDSYGYTF
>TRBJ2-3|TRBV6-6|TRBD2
CASSYSPSGMSDTQYF
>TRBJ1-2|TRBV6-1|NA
CASSEGLRRGGGYGYTF
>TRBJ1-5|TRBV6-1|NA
CASTANSNQPQHF
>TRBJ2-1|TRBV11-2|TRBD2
CASGMRPLAGPEQFF
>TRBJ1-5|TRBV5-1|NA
CASSLTPGYQPQHF
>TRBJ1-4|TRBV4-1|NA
CASSQLGATNEKLFF
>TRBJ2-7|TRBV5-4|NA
CASSFLRYSPYEQYF
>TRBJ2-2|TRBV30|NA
CAWRRASMGGTGELFF
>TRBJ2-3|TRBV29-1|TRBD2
CSVYLAGLTDTQYF
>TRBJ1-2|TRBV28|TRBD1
CASSSPRDRGWYGYTF
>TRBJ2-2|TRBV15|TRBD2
CATSRGLAGGTGELFF
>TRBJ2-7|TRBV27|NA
CASAILGYSYEQYF
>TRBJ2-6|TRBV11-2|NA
CASSLDGGAGANVLTF
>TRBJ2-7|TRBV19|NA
CAVKSDSSYEQYF
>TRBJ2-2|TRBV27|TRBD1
CASSSRTGHGELFF
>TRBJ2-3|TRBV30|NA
CAWSGRDTQYF
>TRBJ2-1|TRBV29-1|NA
CSAGVGEYNEQFF
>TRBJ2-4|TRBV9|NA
CASSVGGAGNIQYF
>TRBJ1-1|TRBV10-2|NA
CASNIGGDTEAFF
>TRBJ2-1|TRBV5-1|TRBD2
CASSLALAGTNEQFF
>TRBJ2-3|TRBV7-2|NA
CASSLARGTDTQYF
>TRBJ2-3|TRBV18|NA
CASSPTDTQYF
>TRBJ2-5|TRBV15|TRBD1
CATNSTGGPGETQYF
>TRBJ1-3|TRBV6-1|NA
CASSEDGPISGNTIYF
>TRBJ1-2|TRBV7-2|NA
CASSLNPGRNYGYTF
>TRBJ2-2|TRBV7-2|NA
CASSLVSGVGGELFF